The 21 T cell receptor beta chains in this list originate from one sample, sequenced in a study of T cell changes during pregnancy in multiple sclerosis. TCRdb's table, derived via immunoSEQ multiplex PCR, lists solely in-frame clones and lacks some. This table has more than 85,000 clones, approximately 90% appearing once. The starting material was peripheral blood, obtained in the second trimester of pregnancy. The receptor set was obtained from a female donor with multiple sclerosis, enrolled in a pregnancy study.

The V gene is TRBV7-8, the J gene TRBJ2-6; D might be TRBD1 (5 bases). The V gene lost 0 bases and the J gene lost 1 base, with 13 bases spanning the gap. CDR1 SGHVS and CDR2 FQNEAQ come from the germline V gene. CDR3 length: 18 amino acids. The CDR3 coding sequence is TGTGCCAGCAGCTTAGCCGCAGGGATGCTTTCTGGGGCCAACGTCCTGACTTTC. It specifies CASSLAAGMLSGANVLTF. The full variable domain, with the rest looked up from reference TRBV7-8 and TRBJ2-6, is GAGVSQSPRYKVAKRGQDVALRCDPISGHVSLFWYQQALGQGPEFLTYFQNEAQLDKSGLPSDRFFAERPEGSVSTLKIQRTQQEDSAVYLCASSLAAGMLSGANVLTFGAGSRLTVL.

V and J are TRBV6-6 and TRBJ2-3; 10 bases align to TRBD2. The germline V gene encodes CDR1 MNHNY and CDR2 SVGAGI (reference sequence). The J segment lost 4 bases and the V segment lost 2 bases, leaving 3 bases of the junction unmatched. The CDR3 has 15 amino acids. The CDR3 sequence is CASSYPLAGPDTQYF. The CDR3 DNA is TGTGCCAGCAGTTACCCACTAGCGGGACCAGATACGCAGTATTTT.

The chain employs TRBV6-6 and TRBJ2-1; no clear D. This CDR3 comprises 14 residues. Germline assignment: CDR1 MNHNY and CDR2 SVGAGI (reference sequence). Between the trimmed V and J ends, which lost 5 bases and 3 bases, there was a span of 11 bases. This chain's CDR3 is CASSQKADYNEQFF. The CDR3 region has the DNA TGTGCCAGCAGTCAAAAGGCGGACTACAATGAGCAGTTCTTC.

A single count supports this clone. The V call is TRBV13, the J call TRBJ1-2; D is perhaps TRBD1 (6 bases). Trimming pared 5 bases from V and 0 bases from J, leaving 19 bases between. The CDR3 spans 17 residues. The germline V gene has CDR1 PRHDT and CDR2 FYEKMQ (reference sequence). Written as DNA, the CDR3 is TGTGCCAGCAGCCCGCACCTTCCGGGACAATCTAACTATGGCTACACCTTC. Its translation is CASSPHLPGQSNYGYTF.

This clone was recorded only once. The chain combines TRBV28 with TRBJ2-7, with TRBD1 identical over 10 bases. Germline V lookup: CDR1 MDHEN, CDR2 SYDVKM. The CDR3 runs 18 residues. V lost 11 bases and J lost 5; bases outside the gene matches: 24. The CDR3 DNA sequence: TGTGCCTCTGGGGGCGACAGGGGGCCCGGACTCGTACGCCACGAGCAGTACTTC. As protein: CASGGDRGPGLVRHEQYF.

This chain uses TRBV5-1 with TRBJ2-3; 13 bases map to TRBD2. CDR1 is SGHRS, CDR2 YFSETQ, per germline. The CDR3 is made up of 16 amino acids. With 2 bases clipped from V and 3 bases from J, the junction kept 3 bases outside the gene matches. The CDR3 DNA sequence: TGCGCCAGCAGCTTTAGGACTAGCGGGGGTACAGATACGCAGTATTTT. This encodes CASSFRTSGGTDTQYF. Filled out from reference TRBV5-1 and TRBJ2-3, the complete variable domain reads KAGVTQTPRYLIKTRGQQVTLSCSPISGHRSVSWYQQTPGQGLQFLFEYFSETQRNKGNFPGRFSGRQFSNSRSEMNVSTLELGDSALYLCASSFRTSGGTDTQYFGPGTRLTVL.

The chain recombines TRBV10-3 with TRBJ2-7; unclear D gene. V lost 3 bases and J 7 bases, leaving 19 bases between the germline ends. Germline V gene lookup returns CDR1 ENHRY and CDR2 SYGVKD. The CDR3 has 15 amino acids. CDR3 bases: TGTGCCATCAGTGATCTTCTCGGTACAGAAGGTGAGCAGTACTTC. Translating it yields CAISDLLGTEGEQYF.

This clone was seen just once. The chain joins TRBV6-1 to TRBJ2-1, with 8 bases matching TRBD2. J was trimmed by 8 bases and V by 1 base; bases with no gene match: 16. The CDR3 consists of 18 residues. The V gene's germline CDR1 is MNHNS and CDR2 SASEGT. The DNA for the CDR3 is TGTGCCAGCAGTGAAGGGTTAGGCCTAGCGGGTTTGGGCGATGAGCAGTTCTTC. The encoded protein is CASSEGLGLAGLGDEQFF.

This clone occurred a few times. The V and J genes are TRBV30 and TRBJ1-1, with TRBD1 matching 9 bases. V was pared by 0 bases and J by 10 bases, with 12 bases of the junction left unmatched. There are 15 residues in the CDR3. Germline assignment: CDR1 GTSNPN and CDR2 SVGIG (reference sequence). CDR3 region: CAWSVRGQGAYRAFF. The CDR3 bases are TGTGCCTGGAGTGTACGGGGACAGGGCGCCTACCGAGCTTTCTTT.

The genes are TRBV30 and TRBJ1-1; maybe TRBD1 (6 bases). V was trimmed by 4 bases and J by 6 bases, leaving 21 bases between them. Per germline, CDR1 GTSNPN and CDR2 SVGIG (reference sequence). The CDR3 sequence is 15 residues long. This CDR3 reads CAWTFSGGRAAEAFF. The CDR3 bases are TGTGCCTGGACCTTCTCCGGGGGGCGCGCGGCTGAAGCTTTCTTT. Using reference TRBV30 and TRBJ1-1 for the parts outside the CDR3, the full variable domain is SQTIHQWPATLVQPVGSPLSLECTVEGTSNPNLYWYRQAAGRGLQLLFYSVGIGQISSEVPQNLSASRPQDRQFILSSKKLLLSDSGFYLCAWTFSGGRAAEAFFGQGTRLTVV.

The chain recombines TRBV19 with TRBJ2-6; TRBD1 aligns across 7 bases. Germline assignment: CDR1 LNHDA and CDR2 SQIVND (reference sequence). CDR3 length equals 13 residues. V shed 8 bases and J 2 bases; nucleotides not matched to a gene: 0. CDR3 sequence: CASGTAGANVLTF. The CDR3 DNA is TGTGCCAGTGGGACAGCTGGGGCCAACGTCCTGACTTTC.

V is TRBV6-5 and J is TRBJ1-1; D not certain. The CDR3 length is 15 residues. V was trimmed by 2 bases and J by 4 bases, leaving 14 bases between them. Per germline, CDR1 MNHEY and CDR2 SVGAGI. CDR3 in amino acids: CASSYAVGGGTEAFF. Here the CDR3 DNA reads TGTGCCAGCAGTTACGCGGTAGGCGGAGGCACTGAAGCTTTCTTT.

This clone occurred once. The chain joins TRBV11-2 to TRBJ1-2, with a possible D match to TRBD1 (6 bases). The CDR3 covers 15 residues. The V gene lost 1 base and the J gene lost 5 bases, with 14 bases spanning the gap. Per germline, CDR1 SGHAT and CDR2 FQNNGV. The CDR3 loop is CASSLGGGWGYGYTF. The CDR3 DNA sequence: TGTGCCAGCAGCTTAGGAGGGGGTTGGGGGTATGGCTACACCTTC.

This clone was seen once. The J gene is TRBJ2-5, the V gene TRBV28; perhaps TRBD1 as D (5 bases). This CDR3 has 14 residues. Germline CDR1 MDHEN, CDR2 SYDVKM. V lost 3 bases to trimming and J lost 5 bases, with 13 bases between them. Here the CDR3 DNA reads TGTGCCAGCAGTTTGAAGGGGAAAGGGGAGACCCAGTACTTC. Amino acids: CASSLKGKGETQYF. Looking up the rest from reference TRBV28 and TRBJ2-5 gives the full variable domain: DVKVTQSSRYLVKRTGEKVFLECVQDMDHENMFWYRQDPGLGLRLIYFSYDVKMKEKGDIPEGYSVSREKKERFSLILESASTNQTSMYLCASSLKGKGETQYFGPGTRLLVL.

The CDR3 DNA follows: TGTGCCAGCAGTGTGCTAGCGGAGCAGTACTTC. The encoded protein is CASSVLAEQYF. This chain links TRBV25-1 with TRBJ2-7; a possible D gene is TRBD2 (6 bases). Trimming pared 4 bases from V and 7 bases from J, leaving 8 bases between. Germline values: CDR1 MGHDK, CDR2 SYGVNS. The CDR3 is 11 residues long.

The chain employs TRBV9 and TRBJ2-4; 10 bases are a match to TRBD1. J was trimmed by 8 bases and V by 0 bases; bases with no gene match: 5. CDR3 length: 15 residues. Germline V gives CDR1 SGDLS, CDR2 YYNGEE. Here the CDR3 DNA reads TGTGCCAGCAGCGTAGGACAGGGGGCTGGGTACATTCAGTACTTC. It encodes CASSVGQGAGYIQYF.

The chain employs TRBV27 and TRBJ1-2; TRBD1 matches at 7 bases. Looked up from germline, CDR1 is MNHEY and CDR2 is SMNVEV (reference sequence). This CDR3 has 16 amino acids. J was trimmed by 2 bases and V by 3 bases; bases with no gene match: 9. Written as DNA, the CDR3 is TGTGCCAGCAGTTTGGCCAGGGGGGCCCCCAACTATGGCTACACCTTC. This codes for CASSLARGAPNYGYTF.

V is TRBV11-1 and J is TRBJ2-2; D might be TRBD1 (5 bases). Germline loops: CDR1 SGHAT, CDR2 FQDESV (reference sequence). The CDR3 has 18 amino acids. V was trimmed by 5 bases and J by 5 bases, leaving 24 bases between them. The CDR3 region has the DNA TGTGCCAGCAGCCCGCAGCGAGGACACCCGGTTGAAACCGGGGAGCTGTTTTTT. The encoded protein is CASSPQRGHPVETGELFF.

This clone has only one observation. The chain couples TRBV7-9 to TRBJ1-1; D uncertain. CDR3 length equals 15 residues. The V and J ends lost 3 bases and 4 bases respectively, with 15 bases between them. Germline loops: CDR1 SEHNR, CDR2 FQNEAQ (reference sequence). The CDR3 nucleotides read TGTGCCAGCAGCTTTACGAGTCGTTCAGGCACTGAAGCTTTCTTT. Protein sequence: CASSFTSRSGTEAFF. The whole variable domain, filled in from reference TRBV7-9 and TRBJ1-1, reads DTGVSQNPRHKITKRGQNVTFRCDPISEHNRLYWYRQTLGQGPEFLTYFQNEAQLEKSRLLSDRFSAERPKGSFSTLEIQRTEQGDSAMYLCASSFTSRSGTEAFFGQGTRLTVV.

The chain combines TRBV6-1 with TRBJ2-5; perhaps TRBD2 as D (5 bases). The CDR3 extends over 13 amino acids. CDR1 and CDR2 (germline): MNHNS, SASEGT. The V gene lost 9 bases and the J gene lost 3 bases, with 14 bases spanning the gap. The CDR3 here is CASETGLEETQYF. The CDR3 DNA reads TGTGCCAGTGAGACGGGGTTAGAAGAGACCCAGTACTTC.

This sequence joins TRBV4-2 and TRBJ1-1, with TRBD1 identical over 10 bases. The CDR3 loop spans 15 amino acids. CDR1 and CDR2 (germline): LGHNA, YNFKEQ. Germline trimming cut 3 bases from V and 3 bases from J; bases unmatched to any gene: 4. The CDR3 region is CASSQEDRGDTEAFF. CDR3 DNA sequence: TGTGCCAGCAGCCAGGAGGACAGGGGGGACACTGAAGCTTTCTTT.